This is a list of T cell receptor beta chains from one sample in a study of blood T cell repertoires in COVID-19. Generated by immunoSEQ multiplex PCR, the TCRdb table keeps only in-frame clones and is missing some. The sample includes about 120,000 clones, around two thirds of them seen just once. The sequencing input was peripheral blood. These receptors originate from a woman in her sixties or seventies with acute or convalescent COVID-19. CDR3s include the opening cysteine and the closing phenylalanine or tryptophan. Fields, in order: J gene, clone size, D gene, V gene, CDR3 protein, CDR3 DNA. The D gene is left open where the match is weak. Rows give clone size only sometimes, using once, few, many, or a class for an expanded clone.

TRBJ2-5 | few | NA | TRBV4-2 | CASSQDSVKQETQYF | TGTGCCAGCAGCCAAGATTCAGTGAAGCAAGAGACCCAGTACTTC
TRBJ1-2 | NA | NA | TRBV5-6 | CASGGAVLSTRGYTF | TGTGCCAGCGGCGGGGCAGTCCTCTCAACGAGGGGCTACACCTTC
TRBJ2-7 | NA | NA | TRBV4-1 | CASSQAVNHHYEQYF | TGCGCCAGCAGCCAAGCGGTTAATCACCACTACGAGCAGTACTTC
TRBJ1-1 | NA | NA | TRBV5-6 | CASSLGGVRAFF | TGTGCCAGCAGCTTGGGGGGAGTTAGGGCTTTCTTT
TRBJ1-5 | few | TRBD1 | TRBV28 | CASRNTGDNQPQHF | TGTGCCAGCAGGAATACAGGGGACAATCAGCCCCAGCATTTT
TRBJ2-3 | NA | NA | TRBV2 | CASSEMDYTDTQYF | TGTGCCAGCAGTGAGATGGACTACACAGATACGCAGTATTTT
TRBJ2-1 | NA | TRBD2 | TRBV27 | CASSSWVLAGSSNEQFF | TGTGCCAGCAGTTCGTGGGTCCTAGCGGGAAGTAGCAATGAGCAGTTCTTC
TRBJ1-1 | few | NA | TRBV7-9 | CASSSRGGNTEAFF | TGTGCCAGCAGCTCCAGAGGGGGGAACACTGAAGCTTTCTTT
TRBJ2-7 | NA | TRBD1 | TRBV9 | CASSQGTAYEQYF | TGTGCCAGCAGCCAGGGGACAGCCTACGAGCAGTACTTC
TRBJ1-1 | NA | NA | TRBV27 | CASSKETLNTEAFF | TGTGCCAGCAGTAAAGAAACACTGAACACTGAAGCTTTCTTT
TRBJ2-3 | NA | NA | TRBV14 | CASSLRWKDTDTQYF | TGTGCCAGCAGCCTGAGGTGGAAGGACACAGATACGCAGTATTTT
TRBJ1-5 | NA | NA | TRBV12-5 | CASGLGTGTNQPQHF | TGTGCTAGTGGTTTGGGTACAGGGACAAATCAGCCCCAGCATTTT
TRBJ2-1 | NA | NA | TRBV5-6 | CASSLLRERLNNEQFF | TGTGCCAGCAGCTTGCTTCGGGAGCGACTCAACAATGAGCAGTTCTTC
TRBJ2-7 | NA | TRBD2 | TRBV7-9 | CASSGSGSSYEQYF | TGTGCCAGCAGCGGTAGCGGGAGCTCCTACGAGCAGTACTTC
TRBJ2-7 | NA | TRBD1 | TRBV2 | CASSESGGEQYF | TGTGCCAGCAGTGAATCAGGGGGCGAGCAGTACTTC
TRBJ2-7 | NA | TRBD1 | TRBV30 | CAWSSPGQGAYEQYF | TGTGCCTGGAGTAGCCCGGGACAGGGGGCGTACGAGCAGTACTTC
TRBJ1-2 | NA | NA | TRBV5-4 | CASSLREFYGYTF | TGTGCCAGCAGCCTGAGGGAGTTTTATGGCTACACCTTC
TRBJ2-1 | NA | NA | TRBV11-1 | CASSPGAGMGDNEQFF | TGTGCCAGCAGTCCTGGGGCGGGGATGGGGGACAATGAGCAGTTCTTC
TRBJ1-4 | NA | NA | TRBV6-5 | CASSQYNEKLFF | TGTGCCAGCAGCCAGTATAATGAAAAACTGTTTTTT
TRBJ1-5 | NA | TRBD1 | TRBV20-1 | CSASSGQSNQPQHF | TGCAGTGCTAGTTCGGGACAGAGCAATCAGCCCCAGCATTTT
TRBJ1-1 | few | NA | TRBV30 | CAWSVSQGIGTEAFF | TGTGCCTGGAGTGTCTCCCAGGGGATAGGCACTGAAGCTTTCTTT
TRBJ1-1 | NA | NA | TRBV18 | CASSPQGNTEAFF | TGTGCCAGCTCACCGCAGGGTAACACTGAAGCTTTCTTT
TRBJ2-1 | NA | NA | TRBV19 | CATNDRSSHNEQFF | TGTGCCACTAACGATCGATCAAGCCACAATGAGCAGTTCTTC
TRBJ1-1 | few | TRBD1 | TRBV6-5 | CASSFGQGVTEAFF | TGTGCCAGCAGCTTCGGACAGGGAGTCACTGAAGCTTTCTTT
TRBJ1-5 | NA | NA | TRBV7-2 | CASSLFPDNQPQHF | TGTGCCAGCAGCTTATTTCCAGACAATCAGCCCCAGCATTTT
TRBJ2-7 | NA | NA | TRBV5-5 | CASSLQGSEQYF | TGTGCCAGCAGCTTACAGGGCTCCGAGCAGTACTTC
TRBJ2-2 | NA | TRBD1 | TRBV24-1 | CATSESTGAGELFF | TGTGCCACCAGTGAATCAACAGGGGCCGGGGAGCTGTTTTTT
TRBJ2-7 | NA | NA | TRBV20-1 | CSASYQAGNRPYEQYF | TGCAGTGCTAGTTACCAGGCGGGAAACAGACCCTACGAGCAGTACTTC
TRBJ2-1 | NA | TRBD2 | TRBV27 | CASSTTRTSGAYNEQFF | TGTGCCAGCAGTACCACCCGGACTAGCGGGGCTTACAATGAGCAGTTCTTC
TRBJ2-7 | once | NA | TRBV4-2 | CASSLSTGTYEQYF | TGTGCCAGCAGCCTCAGTACAGGGACCTACGAGCAGTACTTC
TRBJ1-2 | NA | TRBD1 | TRBV9 | CASSVGTGGGYGYTF | TGTGCCAGCAGCGTAGGTACAGGGGGCGGCTATGGCTACACCTTC
TRBJ2-7 | NA | TRBD1 | TRBV10-3 | CAISVTGTYEQYF | TGTGCCATCAGTGTGACAGGGACCTACGAGCAGTACTTC
TRBJ1-2 | NA | NA | TRBV9 | CASSVDARGGYTF | TGTGCCAGCAGCGTAGACGCCAGGGGCGGCTACACCTTC
TRBJ1-4 | NA | NA | TRBV18 | CASSGGQGREKLFF | TGTGCCAGCTCCGGCGGGCAGGGGAGAGAAAAACTGTTTTTT
TRBJ2-3 | NA | NA | TRBV29-1 | CSVEIGGGPPRDTQYF | TGCAGCGTTGAAATCGGGGGAGGTCCACCCCGGGATACGCAGTATTTT
TRBJ1-1 | NA | NA | TRBV3-1/TRBV3-2 | CASSEALRTFF | TGTGCCAGCAGCGAGGCTTTAAGAACTTTCTTT
TRBJ1-2 | NA | TRBD1 | TRBV5-1 | CASSLGGTQGPLNYGYTF | TGCGCCAGCAGCTTGGGTGGAACACAGGGGCCTCTTAACTATGGCTACACCTTC
TRBJ2-5 | many | NA | TRBV7-6 | CASSLGGAWQETQYF | TGTGCCAGCAGCTTAGGGGGAGCATGGCAAGAGACCCAGTACTTC
TRBJ1-1 | NA | NA | TRBV4-3 | CASSQALGGGTEAFF | TGCGCCAGCAGCCAAGCGCTGGGGGGGGGCACTGAAGCTTTCTTT
TRBJ1-2 | NA | NA | TRBV9 | CASSPEVTGGSYGYTF | TGTGCCAGCAGCCCTGAAGTAACGGGGGGGAGCTATGGCTACACCTTC
TRBJ2-3 | NA | TRBD1 | TRBV29-1 | CSVSRQGADTQYF | TGCAGCGTTTCGAGACAGGGTGCAGATACGCAGTATTTT
TRBJ1-2 | few | TRBD1 | TRBV28 | CASSFQGADYGYTF | TGTGCCAGCAGTTTCCAGGGGGCGGACTATGGCTACACCTTC
TRBJ1-6 | NA | TRBD1 | TRBV6-6 | CASSYSRGGQGGTLHF | TGTGCCAGCAGTTACTCGAGGGGCGGACAGGGGGGCACCCTCCACTTT
TRBJ2-3 | NA | NA | TRBV5-4 | CASSPTVTDTQYF | TGTGCCAGCAGCCCTACGGTCACAGATACGCAGTATTTT
TRBJ2-3 | NA | NA | TRBV11-2 | CASSYSPHTDTQYF | TGTGCCAGCAGCTACTCGCCTCACACAGATACGCAGTATTTT
TRBJ2-2 | NA | TRBD1 | TRBV30 | CAWGTGHGELFF | TGTGCCTGGGGGACAGGGCACGGGGAGCTGTTTTTT
TRBJ1-3 | few | NA | TRBV4-3 | CASSQDPTRSSGNTIYF | TGCGCCAGCAGCCAAGACCCGACTCGTTCTTCTGGAAACACCATATATTTT
TRBJ2-7 | NA | TRBD1 | TRBV13 | CASSLGGQGASYEQYF | TGTGCCAGCAGCCTGGGGGGACAGGGGGCTTCCTACGAGCAGTACTTC
TRBJ2-2 | NA | TRBD2 | TRBV30 | CAWSVKLGLAGVTGELFF | TGTGCCTGGAGTGTAAAGCTGGGACTAGCGGGAGTCACCGGGGAGCTGTTTTTT
TRBJ1-4 | NA | TRBD1 | TRBV9 | CASSAMTGDEKLFF | TGTGCCAGCAGCGCCATGACAGGGGACGAAAAACTGTTTTTT
TRBJ1-6 | NA | NA | TRBV5-6 | CASSLSSSYNSPLHF | TGTGCCAGCAGCCTATCAAGCTCCTATAATTCACCCCTCCACTTT
TRBJ2-3 | NA | NA | TRBV12-3/TRBV12-4 | CASSLTASDTQYF | TGTGCCAGCAGTCTGACAGCGTCAGATACGCAGTATTTT
TRBJ1-2 | NA | TRBD1 | TRBV2 | CASSGDAGQANYGYTF | TGTGCCAGCAGTGGGGATGCGGGACAGGCGAACTATGGCTACACCTTC
TRBJ1-4 | few | NA | TRBV5-1 | CASRKNAGDQEKLFF | TGCGCCAGCAGAAAAAATGCAGGGGACCAAGAAAAACTGTTTTTT
TRBJ1-3 | NA | NA | TRBV28 | CASSSGGNTIYF | TGTGCCAGCAGTTCGGGGGGAAACACCATATATTTT
TRBJ1-1 | NA | NA | TRBV19 | CACGGALQEGPNTEAFF | TGTGCGTGTGGAGGGGCGCTCCAGGAGGGACCGAACACTGAAGCTTTCTTT
TRBJ2-1 | NA | NA | TRBV7-2 | CASSLDRNEQFF | TGTGCCAGCAGCTTAGACCGGAATGAGCAGTTCTTC
TRBJ2-7 | NA | TRBD2 | TRBV28 | CASSIGTSYEQYF | TGTGCCAGCAGTATAGGGACTAGCTACGAGCAGTACTTC
TRBJ2-2 | few | NA | TRBV7-2 | CASSFWPRLLNTGELFF | TGTGCCAGCAGCTTTTGGCCTCGACTCCTTAACACCGGGGAGCTGTTTTTT
TRBJ2-7 | NA | TRBD2 | TRBV9 | CASSGGGLAGSYEQYF | TGTGCCAGCAGCGGAGGGGGACTAGCGGGGTCCTACGAGCAGTACTTC